This record concerns one T cell receptor beta chain sequence. No antigen is known for it. Only in-frame clones appear in the TCRdb table, and some are missing; sequencing was by immunoSEQ multiplex PCR. The data show 100,000 to 150,000 clones, with roughly nine tenths seen just once and around 7% held by the top ten. The record originates from a study of T cell responses to AZD1222 COVID-19 vaccine. Whole-study results and caveats: Seropositivity was recorded at baseline in only a handful of AZD1222 recipients.

The CDR3 is 17 amino acids. Deletions cut 4 bases from V and 4 bases from J, with 17 bases between. Germline values: CDR1 KGHSH, CDR2 LQKENI. The chain employs TRBV18 and TRBJ2-6; no reliable D call. This receptor was obtained from an adult in good health. The sample consisted of peripheral blood, taken on day 0 of AZD1222 vaccination. The CDR3: CASSRFDDPAGANVLTF. CDR3 bases: TGTGCCAGCTCACGATTCGACGACCCAGCGGGGGCCAACGTCCTGACTTTC.